This T cell receptor beta chain comes out of a study of OX40 agonist ivuxolimab in advanced cancers. Profiling relied on immunoSEQ multiplex PCR, and the TCRdb table lists in-frame clones only, not all of them. The profile shows 42,000 or so clones, approximately 86% of them singletons. The V segment lost 6 bases and the J segment 5 bases; nucleotides outside the gene matches: 7. The germline gives CDR1 MNHEY, CDR2 SMNVEV (reference sequence). The CDR3 contains 14 residues. The V and J genes are TRBV27 and TRBJ2-7, with TRBD2 identical over 10 bases. The sequencing used CD4+ or CD8+ T cells sorted from blood, collected in a trial of the OX40 agonist ivuxolimab. The source of this sequence is an adult with an advanced solid tumor such as melanoma, head and neck, liver or kidney cancer. CDR3 nucleotide sequence: TGTGCCAGCAGGCGTAGCGGGAGGCTCCACGAGCAGTACTTC. Amino acid sequence: CASRRSGRLHEQYF.